Presented here are 31 T cell receptor beta chains from one specimen sequenced in a study of CD8+ T cells in alopecia areata. It was cDNA, reverse transcribed from extracted RNA, that served as the sequencing template. Libraries were prepared by immunoSEQ multiplex PCR; TCRdb keeps only in-frame clonotypes and omits some of them. This table holds some 170,000 clones, about 63% found once. The material was CD4+ T cells sorted from blood, obtained at week 0. The receptors stem from a human donor with alopecia areata.

The chain has TRBV30 and TRBJ1-6, with D possibly being TRBD1 (5 bases). V was trimmed by 3 bases and J by 9 bases, leaving 27 bases between them. This CDR3 contains 18 residues. The germline CDR1 and CDR2 sequences are GTSNPN and SVGIG (reference sequence). DNA of the CDR3: TGTGCCTGGAGAACCAGGCTCGGGGGAACTGAGGGGTTTTCACCCCTCCACTTT. This codes for CAWRTRLGGTEGFSPLHF. The whole variable domain, remainder taken from reference TRBV30 and TRBJ1-6, is SQTIHQWPATLVQPVGSPLSLECTVEGTSNPNLYWYRQAAGRGLQLLFYSVGIGQISSEVPQNLSASRPQDRQFILSSKKLLLSDSGFYLCAWRTRLGGTEGFSPLHFGNGTRLTVT.

The CDR3 is CACGRTENTEAFF. In nucleotides, the CDR3 is TGTGCCTGCGGAAGGACTGAGAACACTGAAGCTTTCTTT. The V and J genes are TRBV30 and TRBJ1-1; D gene ambiguous. CDR1 and CDR2 (germline): GTSNPN, SVGIG (reference sequence). CDR3 length: 13 residues. V lost 6 bases, J lost 1 base, and 12 bases lay in between.

The V and J genes are TRBV30 and TRBJ1-1; D perhaps matches TRBD1 (5 bases). With 2 bases removed from V and 0 bases from J, the gap between germline ends came to 10 bases. This CDR3 contains 14 residues. The germline V gene has CDR1 GTSNPN and CDR2 SVGIG (reference sequence). The CDR3 is CAWSRDSMNTEAFF. For the CDR3, the DNA is TGTGCCTGGAGTAGAGACAGTATGAACACTGAAGCTTTCTTT.

This clone was observed a few times. The rearrangement links TRBV7-2 to TRBJ1-2; D remains ambiguous. V lost 3 bases and J 0 bases, leaving 11 bases between the germline ends. Germline loops: CDR1 SGHTA, CDR2 FQGNSA. CDR3 length equals 15 residues. CDR3 in amino acids: CASSLYRVTNYGYTF. The CDR3 nucleotides are TGTGCCAGCAGCTTGTATAGGGTCACTAACTATGGCTACACCTTC.

The chain carries TRBV29-1 and TRBJ2-1; D is unclear. Germline V gene sequence: CDR1 SQVTM, CDR2 ANQGSEA. V was cut by 4 bases and J by 10 bases, with 14 bases left in between. The length of the CDR3 is 12 residues. The CDR3 DNA reads as TGCAGCGTTGTTGGGCCGGAACACGAGCAGTTCTTC. Amino acids: CSVVGPEHEQFF.

CDR3 loop: CASNELDSFYGYTF. The CDR3 DNA follows: TGTGCCAGCAATGAATTGGACAGCTTTTATGGCTACACCTTC. V is TRBV28 and J is TRBJ1-2, with a possible D match to TRBD1 (6 bases). V dropped 7 bases and J dropped 5 bases, with 17 bases sitting between them. CDR3 length: 14 amino acids. Germline CDR1 and CDR2: MDHEN and SYDVKM.

This clone was observed a few times. The rearrangement links TRBV29-1 to TRBJ2-4, with D uncertain. In germline, CDR1 is SQVTM, CDR2 ANQGSEA. Trimming pared 4 bases from V and 0 bases from J, leaving 10 bases between. This CDR3 contains 14 residues. This chain's CDR3 is CSVAPILAKNIQYF. CDR3 DNA sequence: TGCAGCGTTGCCCCCATACTAGCCAAAAACATTCAGTACTTC.

This rearrangement joins TRBV6-1 to TRBJ2-5, with D perhaps assigned TRBD1 or TRBD2 (6 bases each). There are 18 residues in the CDR3. V lost 2 bases and J 0 bases, leaving 19 bases between the germline ends. CDR1 MNHNS and CDR2 SASEGT come from the germline V gene. In DNA form, the CDR3 reads TGTGCCAGCAGTGAATCTTGGAGGGGGGCAAAGAACCAAGAGACCCAGTACTTC. Its translation is CASSESWRGAKNQETQYF.

The chain links TRBV6-1 to TRBJ1-2; perhaps TRBD1 as D (5 bases). Trimming pared 5 bases from V and 6 bases from J, leaving 13 bases between. The CDR3 runs 13 residues. Germline-derived CDR1 and CDR2 are MNHNS and SASEGT. CDR3 protein: CASSLRGWDGYTF. The CDR3 nucleotides are TGTGCCAGCAGTTTGAGGGGTTGGGATGGCTACACCTTC.

In its sample, this clone was seen once. The chain combines TRBV10-3 with TRBJ2-7, with 7 nucleotides matching TRBD1. The CDR3 contains 15 residues. The junction had 12 bases not matched to a gene; V was cut back by 3 bases and J by 7 bases. Per the germline V gene, CDR1 is ENHRY and CDR2 is SYGVKD. This CDR3 reads CAISEQPEGAGEQYF. The CDR3 DNA reads TGTGCCATCAGTGAACAACCTGAGGGGGCGGGTGAGCAGTACTTC.

The chain carries TRBV5-1 and TRBJ2-1; 15 nucleotides align to TRBD2. Per the germline V gene, CDR1 is SGHRS and CDR2 is YFSETQ. The trim removed 0 bases at V and 7 bases at J, leaving 2 bases unmatched. The CDR3 runs 16 residues. The CDR3 is CASSLGGTSGGNEQFF. DNA for the CDR3: TGCGCCAGCAGCTTGGGAGGGACTAGCGGGGGGAATGAGCAGTTCTTC.

This clone was seen a single time. This chain uses TRBV6-5 with TRBJ2-1, with no clear D. This CDR3 has 15 amino acids. Germline V CDR1 and CDR2: MNHEY, SVGAGI. V lost 6 bases and J 6 bases, leaving 18 bases between the germline ends. CDR3 sequence: CASRPLRLVGNEQFF. CDR3 DNA: TGTGCCAGCAGACCCTTGAGGCTAGTAGGCAATGAGCAGTTCTTC.

Here the CDR3 reads CAWRTKQAISGANVLTF. As DNA, the CDR3 is TGTGCCTGGAGGACAAAGCAGGCAATCTCTGGGGCCAACGTCCTGACTTTC. The rearrangement uses TRBV30 and TRBJ2-6, with no clear D. The germline V gene encodes CDR1 GTSNPN and CDR2 SVGIG (reference sequence). CDR3 length: 17 amino acids. V lost 3 bases to trimming and J lost 0 bases, with 15 bases between them.

The chain employs TRBV5-1 and TRBJ2-2; either TRBD1 or TRBD2 may fit D (5 bases each). Germline V CDR1 and CDR2: SGHRS, YFSETQ. Trimming left V 0 bases short and J 6 bases short, with 9 bases between. The CDR3 loop spans 14 amino acids. CDR3 coding DNA: TGCGCCAGCAGCTTGGACAGGAGGTCCGGGGAGCTGTTTTTT. Residues: CASSLDRRSGELFF.

The V and J genes are TRBV10-3 and TRBJ2-5; D is unclear. The V gene's germline CDR1 is ENHRY and CDR2 SYGVKD. The CDR3 runs to 12 residues. V was pared by 0 bases and J by 3 bases, with 2 bases between. The CDR3 sequence: CAISESKETQYF. The DNA of the CDR3 is TGTGCCATCAGTGAGTCGAAAGAGACCCAGTACTTC.

This rearrangement joins TRBV6-5 to TRBJ1-6, with D maybe TRBD1 (6 bases). Trimming removed 4 bases at V and 7 bases at J, with 11 bases between. This CDR3 comprises 14 residues. Germline lookup yields CDR1 MNHEY and CDR2 SVGAGI. The CDR3 spells CASSSGTTNSPLHF. Here the CDR3 DNA reads TGTGCCAGCAGTTCCGGGACAACGAATTCACCCCTCCACTTT.

The chain recombines TRBV7-2 with TRBJ1-5; D uncertain. The germline V gene encodes CDR1 SGHTA and CDR2 FQGNSA. V shed 5 bases and J shed 0 bases, with 2 bases lying between them. The CDR3 loop spans 12 amino acids. The CDR3 DNA reads TGTGCCAGCAGCATTAGCAATCAGCCCCAGCATTTT. Protein: CASSISNQPQHF.

This chain links TRBV7-9 with TRBJ1-5; 9 bases are shared with TRBD1. Trimming took 5 bases from V and 5 from J; bases not matched to a gene: 7. Germline V gene data show CDR1 as SEHNR and CDR2 as FQNEAQ (reference sequence). This CDR3 region has 15 residues. The DNA for the CDR3 is TGTGCCAGCAGCCCACAGGGGGCGGGTGATCAGCCCCAGCATTTT. It translates to CASSPQGAGDQPQHF.

The chain has TRBV7-8 and TRBJ2-3, with D maybe TRBD2 (5 bases). The V and J ends lost 1 base and 14 bases respectively, with 16 bases between them. Germline V gene sequence: CDR1 SGHVS, CDR2 FQNEAQ. The CDR3 spans 13 residues. The CDR3 DNA sequence: TGTGCCAGCAGCTTAGAGTACGGACTGCCTTCGTATTTT. Translation: CASSLEYGLPSYF.

The chain joins TRBV4-1 to TRBJ2-1; D is perhaps TRBD2 (6 bases). V shed 0 bases and J shed 4 bases, with 16 bases lying between them. The CDR3 consists of 17 residues. Germline V CDR1 and CDR2: MGHRA, YSYEKL. This chain's CDR3 is CASSQDRGGGVYNEQFF. The CDR3 coding sequence is TGCGCCAGCAGCCAAGATCGTGGGGGAGGTGTATACAATGAGCAGTTCTTC.

The V gene is TRBV29-1, the J gene TRBJ1-2; D not resolved. CDR3 size: 12 residues. The ends were cut back, 3 bases at V and 2 bases at J, with 7 bases in the middle. Per germline, CDR1 SQVTM and CDR2 ANQGSEA. The CDR3 loop reads CSVDGQNYGYTF. CDR3 DNA sequence: TGCAGCGTTGACGGGCAGAACTATGGCTACACCTTC.

The chain joins TRBV7-2 to TRBJ2-3; 8 bases align to TRBD2. The CDR3 runs to 16 residues. Germline trimming cut 1 base from V and 4 bases from J; bases unmatched to any gene: 7. Germline V gene data show CDR1 as SGHTA and CDR2 as FQGNSA. The CDR3 DNA sequence: TGTGCCAGCAGCTTAGAACCAGCGGGGGTATCAGATACGCAGTATTTT. Its protein is CASSLEPAGVSDTQYF.

The rearrangement joins TRBV20-1 to TRBJ2-3; D ambiguous. CDR1 is DFQATT, CDR2 SNEGSKA, per germline (reference sequence). The V and J ends lost 6 bases and 6 bases respectively, with 10 bases between them. The CDR3 covers 11 residues. CDR3 DNA: TGCAGTGCCATCTTAGGGGATACGCAGTATTTT. This codes for CSAILGDTQYF.

The chain has TRBV18 and TRBJ1-2, with 7 bases lining up with TRBD1. V was clipped by 3 bases and J by 2 bases; unmatched bases: 3. The CDR3 has 14 amino acids. Germline V lookup: CDR1 KGHSH, CDR2 LQKENI. The CDR3 protein is CASSPGGQNYGYTF. The CDR3 DNA reads as TGTGCCAGCTCACCCGGGGGACAGAACTATGGCTACACCTTC.

In its sample, this clone was seen a few times. The rearrangement uses TRBV30 and TRBJ2-7; D unclear. This CDR3 is built from 12 residues. CDR1 is GTSNPN and CDR2 is SVGIG in the germline V gene (reference sequence). V dropped 2 bases and J dropped 6 bases, with 11 bases sitting between them. CDR3 residues: CAWSPRRVEQYF. The CDR3 coding sequence is TGTGCCTGGAGTCCCCGCCGTGTCGAGCAGTACTTC.

The chain joins TRBV10-3 to TRBJ1-2; perhaps TRBD1 as D (6 bases). There are 14 residues in the CDR3. Germline assignment: CDR1 ENHRY and CDR2 SYGVKD. Trimming pared 2 bases from V and 4 bases from J, leaving 11 bases between. The chain's CDR3 is CAISEALTGYGYTF. The DNA of the CDR3 is TGTGCCATCAGTGAGGCACTGACAGGCTATGGCTACACCTTC.

This chain joins TRBV25-1 and TRBJ2-7; 8 bases are a match to TRBD1. Germline V lookup: CDR1 MGHDK, CDR2 SYGVNS. Trimming took 6 bases from V and 0 from J; bases not matched to a gene: 4. This CDR3 has 14 amino acids. Here the CDR3 DNA reads TGTGCCAGCAGCAGGGGGCTGATCTCCTACGAGCAGTACTTC. It specifies CASSRGLISYEQYF.

This clone was observed a few times. The V call is TRBV29-1, the J call TRBJ1-2; D not resolved. Germline loops: CDR1 SQVTM, CDR2 ANQGSEA. The CDR3 length is 13 residues. Trimming removed 2 bases at V and 4 bases at J, with 11 bases between. CDR3 sequence reads: CSVERERGYGYTF. DNA for the CDR3: TGCAGCGTTGAAAGGGAAAGAGGCTATGGCTACACCTTC.

The chain recombines TRBV30 with TRBJ2-3; possible D gene TRBD1, 6 bases. Germline-derived CDR1 and CDR2 are GTSNPN and SVGIG (reference sequence). Trimming shortened V by 4 bases and J by 3 bases, and 11 bases separated the two germline ends. The CDR3 has 13 residues. The CDR3 here is CAWNRGTTDTQYF. DNA for the CDR3: TGTGCCTGGAATAGGGGGACAACAGATACGCAGTATTTT.

The gene calls are TRBV5-1 and TRBJ1-1; 7 bases are a match to TRBD1. Trimming cost V 4 bases and J 6 bases; bases outside gene matches: 12. The CDR3 covers 15 residues. The germline CDR1 and CDR2 sequences are SGHRS and YFSETQ. CDR3 DNA: TGCGCCAGCAGCCCGCAACAGGGGAGTGGCGCTGAAGCTTTCTTT. It yields the protein CASSPQQGSGAEAFF.

This clone was observed a single time. V usage is TRBV5-6 and J usage is TRBJ1-5; no clear D gene. The CDR3 totals 14 residues. CDR1 SGHDT and CDR2 YYEEEE come from the germline V gene. V was pared by 3 bases and J by 6 bases, with 13 bases between. CDR3 coding DNA: TGTGCCAGCAGCTACGCGGCGGTTGGTCAGCCCCAGCATTTT. Its protein is CASSYAAVGQPQHF.